A selection of T cell receptor beta chains follows, all from one sample in a study of blood T cell repertoires in COVID-19. The protocol was immunoSEQ multiplex PCR, while the TCRdb copy is restricted to in-frame clones and leaves out a portion. The sample yields around 87,000 clones, around four fifths seen once. The source material was peripheral blood. The receptors here all came from a woman over 75 with acute or convalescent COVID-19. The CDR3 runs from the conserved cysteine through the conserved F or W. D genes are given only for firm matches. Only part of the rows carry a size: once, few, many, or a class if the clone is expanded.

>NA|TRBJ2-7|15|TRBV9|TRBD2
TGTGCCAGCAGCGTAAAAGGGACTAGCTCCTACGAGCAGTACTTC
CASSVKGTSSYEQYF
>NA|TRBJ1-6|15|TRBV5-8|NA
TGTGCCAGCAGCGATGGGCCAGCTCACGATTCACCCCTCCACTTT
CASSDGPAHDSPLHF
>NA|TRBJ1-3|14|TRBV7-9|NA
TGTGCCAGCAGCTCTTGGACAGCTGGAAACACCATATATTTT
CASSSWTAGNTIYF
>NA|TRBJ2-1|14|TRBV18|NA
TGTGCCAGCTCACCGGGCAGACAGTACAATGAGCAGTTCTTC
CASSPGRQYNEQFF
>NA|TRBJ1-4|16|TRBV9|NA
TGTGCCAGCAGCGTAGGGGCAGGGCAACTCAATGAAAAACTGTTTTTT
CASSVGAGQLNEKLFF
>NA|TRBJ2-7|14|TRBV6-1|NA
TGTGCCAGCAGTGAAGGATACAGGGTCTACGAGCAGTACTTC
CASSEGYRVYEQYF
>NA|TRBJ1-2|15|TRBV6-5|TRBD1
TGTGCCAGCAGTTACGGTTCGACAGGGGTCGGTGGCTACACCTTC
CASSYGSTGVGGYTF
>NA|TRBJ2-1|16|TRBV6-6|TRBD2
TGTGCCAGCAGTGCTAGCGGGGGGGTTTCCTACAATGAGCAGTTCTTC
CASSASGGVSYNEQFF
>NA|TRBJ2-1|17|TRBV18|TRBD2
TGTGCCAGCTCACCTCCCTCAGCGGGGGGGCCGAGGGATGAGCAGTTCTTC
CASSPPSAGGPRDEQFF
>NA|TRBJ2-1|12|TRBV7-9|TRBD1
TGTGCCAGCAGCCCACCGGGACAGGGTACGGTCTTC
CASSPPGQGTVF
>NA|TRBJ1-4|15|TRBV14|NA
TGTGCCAGCAGCCCGTCCCAGAGAGGGAATGAAAAACTGTTTTTT
CASSPSQRGNEKLFF
>once|TRBJ1-1|13|TRBV7-3|NA
TGTGCCAGCAGCCTTAACCGGGACACTGAAGCTTTCTTT
CASSLNRDTEAFF
>NA|TRBJ2-5|14|TRBV29-1|TRBD1
TGCAGCGGACAGGGGTTTGGGATCCAAGAGACCCAGTACTTC
CSGQGFGIQETQYF
>NA|TRBJ2-3|15|TRBV19|TRBD1
TGTGCCAGTAGTATATGGGACAGGGGAGTAGATACGCAGTATTTT
CASSIWDRGVDTQYF
>NA|TRBJ1-2|15|TRBV19|TRBD1
TGTGCCAGTAGTGTGAACCGGGACAGAAGCTATGGCTACACCTTC
CASSVNRDRSYGYTF
>NA|TRBJ2-1|14|TRBV10-3|TRBD2
TGTGCCATCAAGGCTAGCGGGGGGGTGAATGAGCAGTTCTTC
CAIKASGGVNEQFF
>NA|TRBJ1-3|14|TRBV7-9|TRBD1
TGTGCCAGCAGTCGGACAGGGCCAGGAAACACCATATATTTT
CASSRTGPGNTIYF
>NA|TRBJ1-1|15|TRBV11-2|TRBD1
TGTGCCAGCAGCGGACGGACAGGGAGGACCACTGAAGCTTTCTTT
CASSGRTGRTTEAFF
>NA|TRBJ1-2|15|TRBV30|TRBD1
TGTGCCTGGAGTCGCGACAGGGTATTATCCTATGGCTACACCTTC
CAWSRDRVLSYGYTF
>NA|TRBJ2-3|14|TRBV7-2|TRBD1
TGTGCCAGCAGCTTAGCGACAGGGTGGGATACGCAGTATTTT
CASSLATGWDTQYF
>NA|TRBJ2-7|15|TRBV18|TRBD2
TGTGCCAGCTCACGGGGGACTAGCGGGAGTAACGAGCAGTACTTC
CASSRGTSGSNEQYF
>NA|TRBJ2-5|16|TRBV11-1|TRBD1
TGTGCCAGCAGCTTCGGGACAGGGGGCATTGGAGAGACCCAGTACTTC
CASSFGTGGIGETQYF
>NA|TRBJ1-1|13|TRBV5-1|TRBD1
TGCGCCAGCAGGGGACAGCTGAACACTGAAGCTTTCTTT
CASRGQLNTEAFF
>NA|TRBJ1-2|12|TRBV29-1|NA
TGCAGCGGAGAAACAGGTACCGGGGGCTACACCTTC
CSGETGTGGYTF
>NA|TRBJ2-2|16|TRBV5-1|NA
TGCGCCAGCAGCTTGGACCAGGGCGGCGGCACCGGGGAGCTGTTTTTT
CASSLDQGGGTGELFF
>NA|TRBJ2-3|17|TRBV28|TRBD2
TGTGCCAGCAGTTCCCCCGCGGCGGGAGCTGGCACAGATACGCAGTATTTT
CASSSPAAGAGTDTQYF
>NA|TRBJ1-1|17|TRBV19|TRBD1
TGTGCCAGTAGTATATTGGGGACAGGGGGAAGAAGTGCTGAAGCTTTCTTT
CASSILGTGGRSAEAFF
>NA|TRBJ1-4|15|TRBV5-5|NA
TGTGCCAGCAGCATATCCTTCTCCGTTAATGAAAAACTGTTTTTT
CASSISFSVNEKLFF
>NA|TRBJ2-5|16|TRBV4-3|TRBD2
TGCGCCAGCAGCGCGGGACTAGCGGGGGGGCCGGGGACCCAGTACTTC
CASSAGLAGGPGTQYF
>NA|TRBJ2-7|15|TRBV6-6|NA
TGTGCCAGCAGTTACTCGCAGGGACACACGGCCCAGCAGTACTTC
CASSYSQGHTAQQYF
>NA|TRBJ1-1|14|TRBV9|NA
TGTGCCAGCAGCGTAGGACATCAGGCAGCCCAAGCTTTCTTT
CASSVGHQAAQAFF
>NA|TRBJ1-2|14|TRBV9|NA
TGTGCCAGCAGCGTAGGGGAGGGACGGGGTGGCTACACCTTC
CASSVGEGRGGYTF
>NA|TRBJ1-1|13|TRBV12-3/TRBV12-4|NA
TGTGCCAGCAGTTTAAGGAGGGCCTCTGAAGCTTTCTTT
CASSLRRASEAFF
>NA|TRBJ1-3|14|TRBV6-5|TRBD1
TGTGCCACAAAGGGACAGGGGTCTGGAAACACCATATATTTT
CATKGQGSGNTIYF
>many|TRBJ2-7|13|TRBV27|TRBD2
TGTGCCAGCTCCCCGACTAGCGGGGGGATTCAGTACTTC
CASSPTSGGIQYF
>many|TRBJ1-6|12|TRBV28|NA
TGTGCCAGCAGACGAGGAGATTCACCCCTCCACTTT
CASRRGDSPLHF
>NA|TRBJ2-5|13|TRBV6-6|NA
TGTGCCAGCAGTCCATCTAGTGTGGAGACCCAGTACTTC
CASSPSSVETQYF
>NA|TRBJ2-5|16|TRBV6-5|NA
TGTGCCAGCAGTTACTCCTCCCGGGGAGTCCAAGAGACCCAGTACTTC
CASSYSSRGVQETQYF
>NA|TRBJ2-1|17|TRBV2|NA
TGTGCCAGCAGTGAATCCTTAGTACAGGGAGTGAAGAATGAGCAGTTCTTC
CASSESLVQGVKNEQFF
>NA|TRBJ1-6|14|TRBV2|TRBD1
TGTGCCAGCAGTGGACAGGGTAACGGATCACCCCTCCACTTT
CASSGQGNGSPLHF
>NA|TRBJ2-7|15|TRBV9|TRBD1
TGTGCCAGCAGCGTAGGACAGGGCCAATCCTACGAGCAGTACTTC
CASSVGQGQSYEQYF
>NA|TRBJ2-7|13|TRBV12-3/TRBV12-4|TRBD2
TGTGCCAGCAGCGCCTGGGGGGGATTCGAGCAGTACTTC
CASSAWGGFEQYF